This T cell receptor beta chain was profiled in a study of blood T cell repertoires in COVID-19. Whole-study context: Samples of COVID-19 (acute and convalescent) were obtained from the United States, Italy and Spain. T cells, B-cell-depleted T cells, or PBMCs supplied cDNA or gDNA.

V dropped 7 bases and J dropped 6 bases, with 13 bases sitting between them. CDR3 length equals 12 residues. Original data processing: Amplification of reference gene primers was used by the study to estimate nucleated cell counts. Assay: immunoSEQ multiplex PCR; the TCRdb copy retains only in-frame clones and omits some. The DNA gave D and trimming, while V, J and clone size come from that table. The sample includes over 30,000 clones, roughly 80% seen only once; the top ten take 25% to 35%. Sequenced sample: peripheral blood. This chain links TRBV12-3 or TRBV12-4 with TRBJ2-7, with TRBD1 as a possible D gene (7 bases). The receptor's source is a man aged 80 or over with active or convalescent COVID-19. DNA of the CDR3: TGTGCCAGCACCAGGGGGGCGGGCGAGCAGTACTTC. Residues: CASTRGAGEQYF.